This is a list of T cell receptor beta chains from one sample in a study of blood T cell repertoires in COVID-19. Clones were read by immunoSEQ multiplex PCR, and TCRdb kept only the in-frame ones, dropping some. This sample has about 150,000 clones, with approximately 90% found just once. The sequenced sample was peripheral blood. These receptors came from an older woman with active COVID-19. Each CDR3 is given without its conserved first and last residue.

len | v_gene | CDR3aa
18 | TRBV19 | ASSIKTQRGFGYSNQPQH
14 | TRBV4-1 | ASSQGTAYSNQPQH
13 | TRBV10-3 | AISESRLAGDIQY
19 | TRBV4-3 | ASSQDFATEVPRRLNTEAF
13 | TRBV4-1 | ASSQDRGGRQPQH
11 | TRBV27 | ASSYQGAGGYT
9 | TRBV20-1 | SATRSREQY
14 | TRBV7-8 | ASSPLEGVNNQPQH
13 | TRBV7-2 | ASTPGTGFRTEAF
13 | TRBV6-5 | ASSRTGRLNTEAF
12 | TRBV18 | ASSPGQAQETQY
13 | TRBV18 | ASSPTLAGAETQY
14 | TRBV18 | ASSPQTGRGNTEAF
11 | TRBV2 | ASGGRITYEQY
11 | TRBV7-3 | ASSLQRDDTQY
11 | TRBV4-3 | ASSQVYSYEQY
16 | TRBV10-3 | AIKGPTPGTSRNNEQF
14 | TRBV7-2 | ASSPQGAGRNSPLH
10 | TRBV6-5 | ASSTGGQPQH
12 | TRBV7-2 | ASSLGQGGEKLF